The clone carrying this T cell receptor beta chain was found many times. Its antigen is not known. The assay was immunoSEQ multiplex PCR, and TCRdb's table has in-frame clones only and misses some. The sample has around 980,000 clones, around 82% seen once. This specimen belongs to a study of shared clonotypes between healthy human individuals. Broader study findings: Some naive CD4 clonotypes, roughly 4.7%, turned up in common across four donors. Rarefaction gave evidence that sorted-subset sequencing remained incomplete despite large depth.

Trimming cost V 2 bases and J 6 bases, with 5 bases left between them. Per the germline V gene, CDR1 is MRHNA and CDR2 is SNTAGT. CDR3 length equals 11 residues. A split of CD4+ cells into CD45RA+ naive and CD45RA-negative memory subsets was performed. The sample taken for sequencing was memory CD4+ T cells from PBMCs. The subset: CD45RA-negative fraction. The clonotype comes from a man between 18 and 35 years old in good health. Some clones in this sample may be carry-over from other donors' samples. The genes are TRBV6-4 and TRBJ2-7, with a weak D call TRBD1 (5 bases). The CDR3 region has the DNA TGTGCCAGCAGTGACAGGGGCGAGCAGTACTTC. Its translation: CASSDRGEQYF.